This is a list of T cell receptor beta chains from one sample in a study of radiotherapy plus CTLA-4 blockade in lung cancer. Using immunoSEQ multiplex PCR, the repertoire was profiled, and TCRdb retains in-frame clones only, with some absent. The table has more than 75,000 clones, roughly 74% seen once; the top ten hold approximately 3%. Here the sequenced sample was peripheral blood, taken from a patient treated with radiotherapy plus ipilimumab. These receptors originate from a human donor with non-small cell lung cancer who had a partial response to radiotherapy plus ipilimumab. Some clones in this sample may be carry-over from other donors' samples. The conserved cysteine and the conserved F or W are not part of the CDR3 here.

V,J,CDR3
TRBV7-2,TRBJ2-3,ASSYAGLAGGTDTQY
TRBV27,TRBJ1-4,ASSPSNSEKLF
TRBV7-2,TRBJ2-5,ASSFGGPQETQY
TRBV25-1,TRBJ1-2,ASSEPGQVDYGYT
TRBV5-6,TRBJ2-2,ASSLARSGELF
TRBV15,TRBJ2-1,ATSRGGRGPNEQF
TRBV5-1,TRBJ2-2,ASSFSGTETGELF
TRBV28,TRBJ2-7,ASSSGGYEQY
TRBV6-6,TRBJ2-7,ASSPGGREGEQY
TRBV7-2,TRBJ1-2,ASSPLLGGGGYT
TRBV7-3,TRBJ1-2,ASSPSGAGQGAFGYT
TRBV15,TRBJ1-5,ATSPGRDNQPQH
TRBV7-6,TRBJ2-1,ASSFDISYNEQF
TRBV5-1,TRBJ2-2,ASSTGTANTGELF
TRBV7-9,TRBJ2-7,ASSIQGYEQY
TRBV28,TRBJ2-5,ASSPAGGLYQETQY
TRBV15,TRBJ1-5,ATSRAYPGQGVQPQH
TRBV28,TRBJ2-3,ASRHGGTDTQY
TRBV7-2,TRBJ2-1,ASSQILAGNNEQF
TRBV6-6,TRBJ2-2,ATLPGGSGELF
TRBV7-6,TRBJ2-1,ASSLEGAGGAEQF
TRBV28,TRBJ1-4,ASSIGTLRTTNEKLF
TRBV9,TRBJ2-2,ASSDLVGGRTGELF
TRBV5-6,TRBJ1-1,ASSLVGTARSTEAF
TRBV4-3,TRBJ2-5,ASSRGAVAGGQEAQY
TRBV2,TRBJ2-3,ASREGLAGEADTQY
TRBV4-3,TRBJ1-2,ASSRVGSLDRYGYT
TRBV21-1,TRBJ2-4,ASGEGGASAKNIQY
TRBV7-9,TRBJ2-7,ASSLVQGQTSEQY
TRBV19,TRBJ2-7,ASSRDSRPHEQY
TRBV4-2,TRBJ2-5,ASSRRPGQGERGQY
TRBV19,TRBJ1-4,ASSIEGQGFEKLF
TRBV21-1,TRBJ2-1,ASTTGLSNNEQF
TRBV18,TRBJ2-2,ASSPRTSGQGIGELF
TRBV27,TRBJ1-2,ASRSGGPGFGYT
TRBV9,TRBJ2-1,ASSAPGLATSSYNEQF
TRBV7-9,TRBJ2-7,ASSPFSHEQY
TRBV2,TRBJ1-4,ASSELGEGFEKLF
TRBV27,TRBJ1-2,ASRVHGAGYGYT
TRBV5-6,TRBJ1-6,ASSLRGVYNSPLH